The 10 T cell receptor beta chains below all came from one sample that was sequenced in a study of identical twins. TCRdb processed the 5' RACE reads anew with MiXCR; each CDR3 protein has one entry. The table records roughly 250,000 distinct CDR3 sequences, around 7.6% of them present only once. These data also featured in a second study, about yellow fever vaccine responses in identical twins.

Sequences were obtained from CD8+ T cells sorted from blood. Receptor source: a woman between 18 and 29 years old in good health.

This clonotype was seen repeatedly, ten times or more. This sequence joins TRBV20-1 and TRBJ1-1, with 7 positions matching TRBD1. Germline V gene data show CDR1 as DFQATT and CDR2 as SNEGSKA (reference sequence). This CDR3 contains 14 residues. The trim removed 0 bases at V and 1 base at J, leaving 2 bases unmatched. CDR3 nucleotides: TGCAGTGCTAGAGACCGGGACAGGAACACTGAAGCTTTCTTT. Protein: CSARDRDRNTEAFF.

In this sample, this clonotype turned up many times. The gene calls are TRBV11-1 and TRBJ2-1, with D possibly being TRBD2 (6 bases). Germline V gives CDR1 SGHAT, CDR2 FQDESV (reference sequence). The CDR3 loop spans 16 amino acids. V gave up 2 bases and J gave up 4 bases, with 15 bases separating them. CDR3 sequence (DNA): TGTGCCAGCAGCTTAATGCCGGGAGTCGGTTACAATGAGCAGTTCTTC. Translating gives CASSLMPGVGYNEQFF.

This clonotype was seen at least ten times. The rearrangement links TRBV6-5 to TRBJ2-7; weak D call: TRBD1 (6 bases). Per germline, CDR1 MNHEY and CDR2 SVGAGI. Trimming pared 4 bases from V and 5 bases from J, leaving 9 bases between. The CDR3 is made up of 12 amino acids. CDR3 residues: CASSSTGNEQYF. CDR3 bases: TGTGCCAGCAGTTCTACAGGGAACGAGCAGTACTTC.

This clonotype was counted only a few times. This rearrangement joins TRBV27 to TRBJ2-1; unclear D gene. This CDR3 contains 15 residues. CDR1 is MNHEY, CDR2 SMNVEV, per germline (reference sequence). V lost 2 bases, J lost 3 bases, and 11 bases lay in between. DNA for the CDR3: TGTGCCAGCAGTTTAAGACTCTCTGTCTACAATGAGCAGTTCTTC. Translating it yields CASSLRLSVYNEQFF.

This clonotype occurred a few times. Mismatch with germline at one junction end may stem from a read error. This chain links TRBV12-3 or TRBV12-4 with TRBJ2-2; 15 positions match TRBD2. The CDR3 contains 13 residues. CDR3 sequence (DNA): TGTGCCAGCAGTGGACTAGCGGGAGGGCCACGTGTTTTT. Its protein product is CASSGLAGGPRVF.

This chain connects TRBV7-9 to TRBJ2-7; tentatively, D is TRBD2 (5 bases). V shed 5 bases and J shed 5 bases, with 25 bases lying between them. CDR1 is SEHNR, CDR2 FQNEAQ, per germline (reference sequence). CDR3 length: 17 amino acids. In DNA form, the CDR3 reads TGTGCCAGCAGCGGCAAAGGTGGGCAGGAGGCCCGCAACGAGCAGTACTTC. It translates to CASSGKGGQEARNEQYF.

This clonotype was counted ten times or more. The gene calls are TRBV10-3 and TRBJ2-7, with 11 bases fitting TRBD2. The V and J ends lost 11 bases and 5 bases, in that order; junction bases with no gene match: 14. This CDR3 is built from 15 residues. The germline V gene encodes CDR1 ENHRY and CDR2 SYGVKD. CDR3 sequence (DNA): TGTGCCGTCGGACTAACTAGCGGGAGATCTAACGAGCAGTACTTC. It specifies CAVGLTSGRSNEQYF.

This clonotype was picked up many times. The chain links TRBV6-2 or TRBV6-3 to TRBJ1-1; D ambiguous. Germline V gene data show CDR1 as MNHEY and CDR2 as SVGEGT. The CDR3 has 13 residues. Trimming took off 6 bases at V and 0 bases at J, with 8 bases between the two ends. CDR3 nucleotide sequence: TGTGCCAGCAGCTATACATTGAACACTGAAGCTTTCTTT. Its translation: CASSYTLNTEAFF.

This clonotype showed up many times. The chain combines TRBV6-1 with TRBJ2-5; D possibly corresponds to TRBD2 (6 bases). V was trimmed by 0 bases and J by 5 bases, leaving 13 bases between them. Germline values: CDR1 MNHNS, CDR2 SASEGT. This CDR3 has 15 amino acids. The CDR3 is CASSEALDGGETQYF. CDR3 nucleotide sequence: TGTGCCAGCAGTGAAGCGTTGGACGGGGGTGAGACCCAGTACTTC.

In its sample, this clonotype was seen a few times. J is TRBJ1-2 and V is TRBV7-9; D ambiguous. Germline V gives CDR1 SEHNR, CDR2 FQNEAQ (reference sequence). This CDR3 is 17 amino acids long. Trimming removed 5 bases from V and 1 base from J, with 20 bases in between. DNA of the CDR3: TGTGCCAGCAGCCCATTATCCACCATACGTTTTAACTATGGCTACACCTTC. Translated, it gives CASSPLSTIRFNYGYTF.